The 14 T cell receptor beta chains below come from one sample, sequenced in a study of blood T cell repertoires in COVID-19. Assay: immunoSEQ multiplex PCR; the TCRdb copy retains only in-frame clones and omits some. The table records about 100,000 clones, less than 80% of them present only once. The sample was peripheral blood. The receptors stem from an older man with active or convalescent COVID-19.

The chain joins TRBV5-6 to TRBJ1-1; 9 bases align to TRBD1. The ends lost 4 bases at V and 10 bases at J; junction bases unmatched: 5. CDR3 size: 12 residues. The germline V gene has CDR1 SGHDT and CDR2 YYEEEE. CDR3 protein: CASSVQGARAFF. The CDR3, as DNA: TGTGCCAGCAGCGTACAGGGGGCGAGAGCTTTCTTT.

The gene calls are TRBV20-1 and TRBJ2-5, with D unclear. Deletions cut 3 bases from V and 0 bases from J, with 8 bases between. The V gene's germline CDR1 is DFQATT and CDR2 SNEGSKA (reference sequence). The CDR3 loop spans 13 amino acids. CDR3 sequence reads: CSASDDYQETQYF. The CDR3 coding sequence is TGCAGTGCTAGTGATGACTACCAAGAGACCCAGTACTTC.

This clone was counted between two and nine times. The CDR3 protein is CASSRVQGENTEAFF. The CDR3 bases are TGTGCCAGCAGCCGGGTACAGGGGGAGAACACTGAAGCTTTCTTT. The V and J genes are TRBV4-2 and TRBJ1-1; 8 nucleotides align to TRBD1. V shed 4 bases and J 1 base; nucleotides not matched to a gene: 5. This CDR3 is 15 amino acids long. Germline lookup yields CDR1 LGHNA and CDR2 YNFKEQ.

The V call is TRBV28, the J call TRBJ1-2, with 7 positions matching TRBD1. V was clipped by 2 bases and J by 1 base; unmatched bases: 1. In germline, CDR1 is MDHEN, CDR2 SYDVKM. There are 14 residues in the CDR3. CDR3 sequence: CASSLGDSNYGYTF. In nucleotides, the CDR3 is TGTGCCAGCAGTTTAGGGGACAGTAACTATGGCTACACCTTC.

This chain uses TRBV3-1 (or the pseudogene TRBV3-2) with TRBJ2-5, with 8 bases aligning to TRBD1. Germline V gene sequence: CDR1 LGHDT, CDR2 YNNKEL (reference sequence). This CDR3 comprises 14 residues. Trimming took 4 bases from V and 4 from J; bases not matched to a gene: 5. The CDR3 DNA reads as TGTGCCAGCAGCCCGGGGACAGGCGGAGAGACCCAGTACTTC. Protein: CASSPGTGGETQYF.

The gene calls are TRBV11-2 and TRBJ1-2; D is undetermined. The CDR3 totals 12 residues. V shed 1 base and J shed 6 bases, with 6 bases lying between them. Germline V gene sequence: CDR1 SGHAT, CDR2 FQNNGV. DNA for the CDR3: TGTGCCAGCAGCTTAGGGCTGGATGGCTACACCTTC. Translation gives CASSLGLDGYTF.

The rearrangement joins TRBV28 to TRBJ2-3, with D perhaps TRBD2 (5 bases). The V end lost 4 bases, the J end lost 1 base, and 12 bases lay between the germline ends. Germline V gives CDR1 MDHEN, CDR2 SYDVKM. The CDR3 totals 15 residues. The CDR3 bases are TGTGCCAGCAGTTCCCCCTACGGGGGCACAGATACGCAGTATTTT. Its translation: CASSSPYGGTDTQYF.

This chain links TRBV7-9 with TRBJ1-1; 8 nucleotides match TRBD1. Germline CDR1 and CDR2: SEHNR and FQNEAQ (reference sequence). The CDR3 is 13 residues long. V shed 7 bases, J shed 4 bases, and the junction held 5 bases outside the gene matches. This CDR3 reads CASTPTGGTEAFF. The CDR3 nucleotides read TGTGCCAGCACCCCAACAGGGGGCACTGAAGCTTTCTTT.

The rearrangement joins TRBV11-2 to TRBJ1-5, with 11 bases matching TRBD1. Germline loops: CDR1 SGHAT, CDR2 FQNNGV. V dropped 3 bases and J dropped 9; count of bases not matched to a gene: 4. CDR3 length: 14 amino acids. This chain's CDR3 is CASSFGQGAWPQHF. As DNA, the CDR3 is TGTGCCAGCAGCTTCGGACAGGGGGCTTGGCCCCAGCATTTT.

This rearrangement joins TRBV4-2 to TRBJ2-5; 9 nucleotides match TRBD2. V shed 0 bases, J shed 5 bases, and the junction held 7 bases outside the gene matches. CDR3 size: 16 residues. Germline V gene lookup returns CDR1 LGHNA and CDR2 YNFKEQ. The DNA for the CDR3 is TGTGCCAGCAGCCAAGACCCGGCGGGAGGGTGGGAGACCCAGTACTTC. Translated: CASSQDPAGGWETQYF.

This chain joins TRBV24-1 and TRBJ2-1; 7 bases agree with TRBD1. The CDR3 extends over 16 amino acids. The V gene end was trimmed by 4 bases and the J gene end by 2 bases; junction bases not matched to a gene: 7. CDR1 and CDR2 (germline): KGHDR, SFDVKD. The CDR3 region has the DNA TGTGCCACCAGTGACAGTACGGGACAGACCTACAATGAGCAGTTCTTC. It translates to CATSDSTGQTYNEQFF.

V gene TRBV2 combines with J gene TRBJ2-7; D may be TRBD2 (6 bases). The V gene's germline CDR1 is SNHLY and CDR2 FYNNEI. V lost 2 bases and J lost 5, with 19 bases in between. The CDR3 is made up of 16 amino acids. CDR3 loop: CASSERGTGSINEQYF. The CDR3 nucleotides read TGTGCCAGCAGTGAACGTGGAACCGGGAGTATTAACGAGCAGTACTTC.

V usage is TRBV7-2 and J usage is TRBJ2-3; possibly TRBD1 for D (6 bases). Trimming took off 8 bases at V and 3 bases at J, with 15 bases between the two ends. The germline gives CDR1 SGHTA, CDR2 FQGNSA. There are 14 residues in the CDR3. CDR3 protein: CASQRQALTDTQYF. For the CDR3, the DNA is TGTGCCAGCCAGCGACAGGCGTTGACAGATACGCAGTATTTT.

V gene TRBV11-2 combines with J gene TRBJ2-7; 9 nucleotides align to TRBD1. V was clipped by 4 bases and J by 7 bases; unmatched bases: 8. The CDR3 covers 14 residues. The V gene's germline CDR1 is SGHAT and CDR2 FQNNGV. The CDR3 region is CASSYDRGDGEQYF. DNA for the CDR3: TGTGCCAGCAGCTACGACAGGGGGGACGGGGAGCAGTACTTC. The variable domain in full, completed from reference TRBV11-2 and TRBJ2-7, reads EAGVAQSPRYKIIEKRQSVAFWCNPISGHATLYWYQQILGQGPKLLIQFQNNGVVDDSQLPKDRFSAERLKGVDSTLKIQPAKLEDSAVYLCASSYDRGDGEQYFGPGTRLTVT.